The rows below give T cell receptor beta chains drawn from one sample of a study of blood T cell repertoires in COVID-19. Using immunoSEQ multiplex PCR, the repertoire was profiled, and TCRdb retains in-frame clones only, with some absent. The sample yields 90,000 or so clones, approximately 91% seen once. Material for sequencing was peripheral blood. Receptors originate from a woman aged 65 to 85 with acute or convalescent COVID-19. The CDR3 runs from the conserved cysteine through the conserved F or W. A D gene is named only where the DNA matches it firmly. Clone size is stated in some rows and not others, as once, few, many or a class when expanded.

abundance	v_gene	j_gene	d_gene	CDR3aa	CDR3nt
.	TRBV27	TRBJ1-2	.	CASSLGNKGNYGYTF	TGTGCCAGCAGTTTAGGGAATAAGGGGAACTATGGCTACACCTTC
.	TRBV30	TRBJ1-5	.	CAWSVRGRQPQHF	TGTGCCTGGAGTGTACGGGGTCGGCAGCCCCAGCATTTT
.	TRBV5-4	TRBJ1-1	.	CASSRAGGSTEAFF	TGTGCCAGCAGCCGAGCGGGGGGGAGCACTGAAGCTTTCTTT
.	TRBV28	TRBJ1-2	.	CASSFRTPNYGYTF	TGTGCCAGCAGTTTCCGGACACCTAACTATGGCTACACCTTC
once	TRBV5-1	TRBJ2-7	TRBD2	CASSLAPGLAGGGGRISSYEQYF	TGCGCCAGCAGCTTGGCCCCGGGACTAGCGGGAGGCGGCGGCAGAATTAGCTCCTACGAGCAGTACTTC
.	TRBV7-9	TRBJ2-2	.	CASRAVAVNTGELFF	TGTGCCAGCAGGGCGGTAGCGGTGAACACCGGGGAGCTGTTTTTT
.	TRBV28	TRBJ1-2	TRBD1	CASSLAGGGQSRYTF	TGTGCCAGCAGTTTAGCTGGAGGGGGCCAATCCCGCTACACCTTC
.	TRBV28	TRBJ2-7	.	CASRDRASASYEQYF	TGTGCCAGCCGGGACCGGGCTAGCGCTTCCTACGAGCAGTACTTC
once	TRBV28	TRBJ2-7	TRBD1	CAISYRDRGYEQYF	TGTGCCATCTCGTACCGGGACAGGGGTTACGAGCAGTACTTC
.	TRBV5-6	TRBJ2-5	.	CASSYRETQYF	TGTGCCAGCAGCTACAGGGAGACCCAGTACTTC
.	TRBV5-1	TRBJ2-1	.	CASSLRQVRTYNEQFF	TGCGCCAGCAGCCTCCGACAGGTACGTACCTACAATGAGCAGTTCTTC
.	TRBV11-2	TRBJ1-1	TRBD1	CASSQGVRGTEAFF	TGTGCCAGCAGCCAGGGGGTGCGGGGCACTGAAGCTTTCTTT
.	TRBV5-8	TRBJ2-1	.	CASSLYKYYNEQFF	TGTGCCAGCAGCTTGTACAAGTACTACAATGAGCAGTTCTTC
.	TRBV19	TRBJ2-5	TRBD1	CASSVPGQGAETQYF	TGTGCCAGTAGCGTACCGGGACAGGGAGCAGAGACCCAGTACTTC
.	TRBV6-5	TRBJ1-2	.	CASSYMETYGYTF	TGTGCCAGCAGTTACATGGAGACCTATGGCTACACCTTC
.	TRBV3-1/TRBV3-2	TRBJ1-2	.	CASSQREVRGSGYTF	TGTGCCAGCAGCCAACGGGAGGTCAGGGGATCTGGCTACACCTTC
.	TRBV29-1	TRBJ2-7	.	CSVRGLRQVDYEQYF	TGCAGCGTAAGGGGTCTAAGACAGGTAGACTACGAGCAGTACTTC
.	TRBV18	TRBJ1-4	.	CASSLATNEKLFF	TGTGCCAGCTCCCTTGCAACTAATGAAAAACTGTTTTTT
.	TRBV19	TRBJ1-2	TRBD1	CASSTGQVYGYTF	TGTGCCAGTAGTACGGGACAGGTCTATGGCTACACCTTC
.	TRBV5-1	TRBJ1-5	.	CASSLTANQPQHF	TGCGCCAGCAGCTTGACAGCTAATCAGCCCCAGCATTTT
.	TRBV12-3/TRBV12-4	TRBJ1-2	TRBD1	CASTPDRASGYTF	TGTGCCAGCACCCCGGACAGGGCTTCTGGCTACACCTTC
.	TRBV7-9	TRBJ1-4	.	CASSQQGSNEKLFF	TGTGCCAGCAGTCAACAGGGTTCCAATGAAAAACTGTTTTTT
once	TRBV5-8	TRBJ1-6	.	CASSLTGQSYNSPLHF	TGTGCCAGCAGCTTGACAGGGCAGTCCTATAATTCACCCCTCCACTTT
.	TRBV6-1	TRBJ1-1	TRBD1	CASSVYQGAVVGTEAFF	TGTGCCAGCAGTGTTTATCAGGGGGCGGTGGTGGGGACTGAAGCTTTCTTT
.	TRBV29-1	TRBJ2-2	.	CSVKGENTGELFF	TGCAGCGTTAAGGGGGAGAACACCGGGGAGCTGTTTTTT
.	TRBV6-4	TRBJ2-3	TRBD1	CASTLTGKSTDTQYF	TGTGCCAGCACGCTGACAGGGAAGAGCACAGATACGCAGTATTTT
.	TRBV28	TRBJ1-6	.	CASKNRDGYNSPLHF	TGTGCCAGCAAAAACAGGGACGGGTATAATTCACCCCTCCACTTT
.	TRBV28	TRBJ1-4	.	CASSLRGIWEKLFF	TGTGCCAGCAGTTTACGGGGAATTTGGGAAAAACTGTTTTTT
.	TRBV9	TRBJ2-2	.	CASRFQNTGELFF	TGTGCCAGCAGGTTCCAAAACACCGGGGAGCTGTTTTTT
.	TRBV3-1/TRBV3-2	TRBJ1-5	.	CASSQGGRGDGQPQHF	TGTGCCAGCAGCCAAGGAGGGCGGGGGGACGGCCAGCCCCAGCATTTT
few	TRBV5-1	TRBJ2-5	.	CASTRWGATGPETQYF	TGCGCCAGCACCCGATGGGGGGCGACAGGGCCGGAGACCCAGTACTTC
.	TRBV27	TRBJ2-1	TRBD2	CASSLSWGGAYNEQFF	TGTGCCAGCAGTTTATCTTGGGGGGGGGCCTACAATGAGCAGTTCTTC
.	TRBV28	TRBJ2-1	.	CASSTNNRLSSYNEQFF	TGTGCCAGCAGTACTAACAACCGACTAAGCTCCTACAATGAGCAGTTCTTC